This passage covers 15 T cell receptor beta chains from one sample sequenced in a study of response to subunit inactivated influenza vaccine. TCRdb redid the calling of the RT-PCR reads with MiXCR, one entry per CDR3 protein. This sample yields 650,000 to 800,000 distinct CDR3 sequences, of which approximately 15% are seen a single time; around 7.3% belongs to the top ten. This specimen was PBMCs from blood, taken 14 to 15 days before vaccination. These receptors all stem from a man aged 50-59 years who received an inactivated influenza vaccine.

There are a few counts of this clonotype. The chain is built from TRBV6-5 and TRBJ2-1; D call uncertain. CDR1 and CDR2 from the germline V gene are MNHEY and SVGAGI. V shed 2 bases and J shed 14 bases, with 10 bases lying between them. The length of the CDR3 is 11 residues. The CDR3 DNA reads TGTGCCAGCAGTTACGAAGGTGGGGAGTTCTTC. This gives the protein CASSYEGGEFF.

This clonotype has a handful of counts. The chain links TRBV12-3 or TRBV12-4 to TRBJ2-7, with 10 bases fitting TRBD1. CDR3 length: 17 amino acids. V was pared by 4 bases and J by 2 bases, with 11 bases of the junction left unmatched. The DNA of the CDR3 is TGTGCCAGCAGTTCCTTAACCAGACAGGGGGCCGCCTACGAGCAGTACTTC. Translation: CASSSLTRQGAAYEQYF.

The J gene is TRBJ1-1, the V gene TRBV5-8; TRBD1 is a possible D gene (5 bases). Trimming removed 5 bases from V and 5 bases from J, with 16 bases in between. The germline gives CDR1 SGHTS, CDR2 YDEGEE. The CDR3 extends over 14 amino acids. The CDR3 sequence is CASRREQRGTEAFF. CDR3 coding DNA: TGTGCCAGCAGGCGCGAGCAACGGGGGACTGAAGCTTTCTTT. The variable domain in full, with the rest retrieved from reference TRBV5-8 and TRBJ1-1, is EAGVTQSPTHLIKTRGQQATLRCSPISGHTSVYWYQQALGLGLQFLLWYDEGEERNRGNFPPRFSGRQFPNYSSELNVNALELEDSALYLCASRREQRGTEAFFGQGTRLTVV.

This clonotype came up many times. V and J are TRBV9 and TRBJ2-7; the D gene could be TRBD1 or TRBD2 (6 bases each). The CDR3 loop spans 14 amino acids. CDR1 SGDLS and CDR2 YYNGEE come from the germline V gene. The ends were cut back, 0 bases at V and 3 bases at J, with 10 bases in the middle. CDR3 amino acids: CASSVAGGGYEQYF. CDR3 bases: TGTGCCAGCAGCGTAGCTGGAGGGGGCTACGAGCAGTACTTC.

This clonotype was seen more than once but under ten times. J is TRBJ2-7 and V is TRBV15, with unresolved D. The ends were cut back, 0 bases at V and 4 bases at J, with 10 bases in the middle. Germline-derived CDR1 and CDR2 are LNHNV and YYDKDF (reference sequence). This CDR3 comprises 14 residues. This chain's CDR3 is CATSREQSRYEQYF. In DNA, the CDR3 is TGTGCCACCAGCAGAGAACAGTCCCGATACGAGCAGTACTTC.

The sample holds a few counts of this clonotype. V and J are TRBV29-1 and TRBJ2-5, with D perhaps matching TRBD2 (5 bases). V lost 7 bases and J 4 bases, leaving 7 bases between the germline ends. The CDR3 has 10 amino acids. Per germline, CDR1 SQVTM and CDR2 ANQGSEA. CDR3 region: CSGRRETQYF. CDR3 DNA sequence: TGCAGCGGGAGGCGAGAGACCCAGTACTTC.

The rearrangement links TRBV20-1 to TRBJ2-3; 7 nucleotides match TRBD2. The germline gives CDR1 DFQATT, CDR2 SNEGSKA (reference sequence). V gave up 2 bases and J gave up 4 bases; unmatched junction bases: 12. The CDR3 covers 16 residues. CDR3 nucleotide sequence: TGCAGTGCTAGATCTGTTTCCGGGGGGAGGGCAGATACGCAGTATTTT. Amino acids: CSARSVSGGRADTQYF.

The genes are TRBV2 and TRBJ2-7, with 12 bases that match TRBD1. The length of the CDR3 is 15 residues. V lost 1 base to trimming and J lost 5 bases; unmatched junction nucleotides: 3. Germline V gives CDR1 SNHLY, CDR2 FYNNEI. The CDR3 bases are TGTGCCAGCAGTGAAGGGGGGACAGGGGGCGACGAGCAGTACTTC. It translates to CASSEGGTGGDEQYF.

This clonotype was seen at least ten times. This chain joins TRBV4-1 and TRBJ1-5; D is ambiguous. Trimming cost V 0 bases and J 6 bases, with 6 bases left between them. Germline V gives CDR1 MGHRA, CDR2 YSYEKL. This CDR3 has 13 residues. CDR3 nucleotide sequence: TGCGCCAGCAGCCAAGATTTCGTTCAGCCCCAGCATTTT. This gives the protein CASSQDFVQPQHF.

This clonotype appeared a few times. For the CDR3, the DNA is TGTGCCAGCATAGAGCGGTTAAGCACCGGGGAGCTGTTTTTT. Amino acids: CASIERLSTGELFF. V gene TRBV12-3 or TRBV12-4 combines with J gene TRBJ2-2, with D possibly matching TRBD2 (5 bases). This CDR3 comprises 14 residues. V was cut by 7 bases and J by 4 bases, with 13 bases left in between.

The chain uses TRBV4-3 and TRBJ2-7; TRBD1 is a possible D gene (6 bases). This CDR3 region has 15 residues. Germline V gives CDR1 LGHNA, CDR2 YSLEER. V was trimmed by 1 base and J by 2 bases, leaving 12 bases between them. CDR3 region: CASSQVRGDPYEQYF. For the CDR3, the DNA is TGCGCCAGCAGCCAAGTCAGGGGTGATCCCTACGAGCAGTACTTC.

This clonotype was found a few times. V gene TRBV4-3 combines with J gene TRBJ2-1; D remains ambiguous. Trimming removed 0 bases at V and 8 bases at J, with 14 bases between. In germline, CDR1 is LGHNA, CDR2 YSLEER. The CDR3 contains 15 residues. CDR3 nucleotide sequence: TGCGCCAGCAGCCAAGATCTCGTAGCCGGAGATGAGCAGTTCTTC. It specifies CASSQDLVAGDEQFF.

The V call is TRBV4-1, the J call TRBJ2-2; 9 positions agree with TRBD2. V dropped 1 base and J dropped 4; count of bases not matched to a gene: 10. The CDR3 length is 18 residues. Germline CDR1 MGHRA, CDR2 YSYEKL. The chain's CDR3 is CASSQVPAGGLSTGELFF. The CDR3 nucleotides read TGCGCCAGCAGCCAAGTTCCAGCGGGGGGCCTGAGCACCGGGGAGCTGTTTTTT.

This clonotype was detected a few times. The chain uses TRBV5-1 and TRBJ2-7; 10 bases align to TRBD1. Germline lookup yields CDR1 SGHRS and CDR2 YFSETQ. CDR3 length equals 16 residues. V trimming: 4 bases; J trimming: 1 base; junction bases outside the gene matches: 8. The CDR3 nucleotides read TGCGCCAGCAGCAACCTGAAGGGACAGGGGTCCTACGAGCAGTACTTC. Protein product: CASSNLKGQGSYEQYF.

This chain connects TRBV7-2 to TRBJ2-1; D is perhaps TRBD2 (5 bases). V was pared by 1 base and J by 8 bases, with 12 bases between. CDR1 is SGHTA and CDR2 is FQGNSA in the germline V gene. There are 14 residues in the CDR3. CDR3 DNA sequence: TGTGCCAGCAGCTTAGTGTCCCGGGGAGATGAGCAGTTCTTC. Protein product: CASSLVSRGDEQFF.